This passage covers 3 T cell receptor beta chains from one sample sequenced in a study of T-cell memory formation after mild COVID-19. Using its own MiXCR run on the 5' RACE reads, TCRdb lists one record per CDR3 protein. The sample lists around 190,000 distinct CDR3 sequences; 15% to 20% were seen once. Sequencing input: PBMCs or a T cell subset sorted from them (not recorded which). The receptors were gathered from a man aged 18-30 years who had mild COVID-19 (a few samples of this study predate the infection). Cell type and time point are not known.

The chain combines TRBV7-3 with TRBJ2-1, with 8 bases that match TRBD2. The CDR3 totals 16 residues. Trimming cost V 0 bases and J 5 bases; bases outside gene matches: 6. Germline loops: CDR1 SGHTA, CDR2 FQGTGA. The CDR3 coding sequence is TGTGCCAGCAGCTTAACGGGCCGGGGGGGCCACAATGAGCAGTTCTTC. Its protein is CASSLTGRGGHNEQFF.

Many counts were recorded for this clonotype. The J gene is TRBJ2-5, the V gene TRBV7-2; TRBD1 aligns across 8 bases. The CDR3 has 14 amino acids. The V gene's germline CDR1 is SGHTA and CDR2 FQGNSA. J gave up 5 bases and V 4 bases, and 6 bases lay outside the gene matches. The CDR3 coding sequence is TGTGCCAGCAGCTCCGACAGGGGACGGGAGACCCAGTACTTC. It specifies CASSSDRGRETQYF.

CDR3 protein: CASILAGALSTQYF. The CDR3 DNA reads TGTGCCAGCATATTAGCGGGGGCACTTAGTACGCAGTATTTT. The J gene is TRBJ2-3, the V gene TRBV6-6; the match to TRBD2 covers 9 bases. CDR3 length: 14 residues. With V trimmed by 7 bases and J by 8 bases, 10 bases remained unmatched. The V gene's germline CDR1 is MNHNY and CDR2 SVGAGI (reference sequence).